A single sample is the source of the 6 T cell receptor beta chains below, sequenced in a study of T cell responses to AZD1222 COVID-19 vaccine. The protocol was immunoSEQ multiplex PCR, while the TCRdb copy is restricted to in-frame clones and leaves out a portion. Counted here are approximately 130,000 clones, 91% occurring once; the ten biggest clones make up less than 6.5%. Sequences were derived from peripheral blood, sampled on day 0 of AZD1222 vaccination. These receptors all stem from an adult in good health.

This sequence joins TRBV27 and TRBJ1-6, with unresolved D. The CDR3 is 13 amino acids. The germline V and J ends were trimmed by 0 bases and 10 bases, with 7 bases remaining between them. CDR1 MNHEY and CDR2 SMNVEV come from the germline V gene (reference sequence). In DNA form, the CDR3 reads TGTGCCAGCAGTTTATCGTTCCAATCACCCCTCCACTTT. This encodes CASSLSFQSPLHF.

J is TRBJ2-6 and V is TRBV5-1; no definite D call. Germline-derived CDR1 and CDR2 are SGHRS and YFSETQ. V lost 0 bases, J lost 0 bases, and 4 bases lay in between. This CDR3 is 15 amino acids long. The CDR3 coding sequence is TGCGCCAGCAGCTTGGAGGGCTCTGGGGCCAACGTCCTGACTTTC. Protein: CASSLEGSGANVLTF.

The chain joins TRBV13 to TRBJ1-4; tentative D call: TRBD1 (5 bases). V was pared by 2 bases and J by 8 bases, with 15 bases between. This CDR3 contains 15 residues. Germline values: CDR1 PRHDT, CDR2 FYEKMQ (reference sequence). The CDR3, as DNA: TGTGCCAGCAGCTTAAGGTCGGGGCCAGCCGAAAAACTGTTTTTT. It yields the protein CASSLRSGPAEKLFF.

The gene calls are TRBV15 and TRBJ1-4; no reliable D call. The CDR3 is 18 amino acids. Trimming took off 5 bases at V and 4 bases at J, with 23 bases between the two ends. Germline V gene data show CDR1 as LNHNV and CDR2 as YYDKDF (reference sequence). CDR3 coding DNA: TGTGCCACCAGCGTTGCCCTCTCCGGGGAGACGGGTAATGAAAAACTGTTTTTT. It encodes CATSVALSGETGNEKLFF.

The rearrangement links TRBV11-3 to TRBJ2-1; 10 nucleotides align to TRBD2. Germline assignment: CDR1 SGHNT and CDR2 YENEEA. The junction had 4 bases not matched to a gene; V was cut back by 6 bases and J by 2 bases. The CDR3 extends over 15 amino acids. The CDR3 here is CASSLGLATYNEQFF. CDR3 nucleotide sequence: TGTGCCAGCAGTCTGGGACTAGCGACCTACAATGAGCAGTTCTTC.

The chain carries TRBV6-5 and TRBJ1-1, with D possibly TRBD1 on 6 matching bases. The CDR3 length is 14 residues. Germline V gives CDR1 MNHEY, CDR2 SVGAGI. Trimming left V 2 bases short and J 1 base short, with 8 bases between. Here the CDR3 DNA reads TGTGCCAGCAGTTACGGGGGCCGGAACACTGAAGCTTTCTTT. It codes for CASSYGGRNTEAFF.